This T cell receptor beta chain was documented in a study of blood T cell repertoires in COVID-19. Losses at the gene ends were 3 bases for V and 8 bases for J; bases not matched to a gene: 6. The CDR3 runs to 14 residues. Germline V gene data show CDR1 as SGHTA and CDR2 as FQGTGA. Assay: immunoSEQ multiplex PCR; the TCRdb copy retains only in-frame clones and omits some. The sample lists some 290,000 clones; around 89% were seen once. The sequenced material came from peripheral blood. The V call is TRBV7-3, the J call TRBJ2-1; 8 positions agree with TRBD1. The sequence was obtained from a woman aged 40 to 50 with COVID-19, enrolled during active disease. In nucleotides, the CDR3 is TGTGCCAGCAGCTTTCAGGGGGCGCAGGATGAGCAGTTCTTC. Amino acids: CASSFQGAQDEQFF. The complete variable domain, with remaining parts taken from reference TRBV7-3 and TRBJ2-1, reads GAGVSQTPSNKVTEKGKYVELRCDPISGHTALYWYRQSLGQGPEFLIYFQGTGAADDSGLPNDRFFAVRPEGSVSTLKIQRTERGDSAVYLCASSFQGAQDEQFFGPGTRLTVL.